This T cell receptor beta chain came from a study of OX40 agonist ivuxolimab in advanced cancers. Study-wide background: Each patient was given ivuxolimab into a vein every 2 weeks, at 0.01 to 10 mg/kg. Patients treated during dose escalation were battling hepatocellular carcinoma, melanoma, renal cell or head and neck cancer.

V dropped 3 bases and J dropped 3 bases, with 11 bases sitting between them. CDR3 length: 14 residues. The germline V gene has CDR1 LNHDA and CDR2 SQIVND (reference sequence). A remark on this clone: No antigen is known for it.

Generated by immunoSEQ multiplex PCR, the TCRdb table keeps only in-frame clones and is missing some. The sample lists approximately 90,000 clones; about 89% were seen once. Whole-study results and caveats: The antigen specificity of the peripheral T cells (those that were expanded) was not determined. Clones of CD4+ and CD8+ blood T cells grew by week 6 at doses of 0.1 to 3.0 mg/kg.

This TCR came from an adult with an advanced solid tumor such as melanoma, head and neck, liver or kidney cancer. This sample comprised CD4+ or CD8+ T cells sorted from blood, obtained in a trial of the OX40 agonist ivuxolimab. The chain uses TRBV19 and TRBJ1-1; no clear D gene. Here the CDR3 DNA reads TGTGCCAGTAGTATCGGCAGAGAACACACTGAAGCTTTCTTT. As protein: CASSIGREHTEAFF.